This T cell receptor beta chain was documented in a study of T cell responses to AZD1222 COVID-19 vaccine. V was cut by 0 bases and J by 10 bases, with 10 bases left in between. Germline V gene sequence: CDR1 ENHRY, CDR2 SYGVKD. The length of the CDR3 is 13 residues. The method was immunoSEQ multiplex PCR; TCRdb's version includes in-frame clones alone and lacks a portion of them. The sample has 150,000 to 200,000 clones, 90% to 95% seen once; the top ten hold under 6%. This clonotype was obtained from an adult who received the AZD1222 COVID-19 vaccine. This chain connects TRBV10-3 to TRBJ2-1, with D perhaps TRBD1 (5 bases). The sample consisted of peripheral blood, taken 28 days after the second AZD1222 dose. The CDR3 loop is CAISESPGAEQFF. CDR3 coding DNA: TGTGCCATCAGTGAGTCCCCTGGGGCGGAGCAGTTCTTC.